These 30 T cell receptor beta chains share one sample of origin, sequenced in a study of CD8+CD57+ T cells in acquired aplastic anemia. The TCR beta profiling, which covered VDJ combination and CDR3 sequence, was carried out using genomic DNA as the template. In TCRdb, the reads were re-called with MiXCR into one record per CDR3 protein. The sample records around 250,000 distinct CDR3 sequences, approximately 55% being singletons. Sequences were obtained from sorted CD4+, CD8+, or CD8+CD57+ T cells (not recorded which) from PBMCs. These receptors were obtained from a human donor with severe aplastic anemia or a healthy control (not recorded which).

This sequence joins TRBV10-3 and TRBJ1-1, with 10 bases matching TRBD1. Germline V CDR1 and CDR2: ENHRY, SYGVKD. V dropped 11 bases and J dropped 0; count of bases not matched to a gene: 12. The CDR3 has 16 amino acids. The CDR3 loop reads CASGRRQGALNTEAFF. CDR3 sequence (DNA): TGTGCCTCAGGGAGGAGACAGGGGGCCCTGAACACTGAAGCTTTCTTT.

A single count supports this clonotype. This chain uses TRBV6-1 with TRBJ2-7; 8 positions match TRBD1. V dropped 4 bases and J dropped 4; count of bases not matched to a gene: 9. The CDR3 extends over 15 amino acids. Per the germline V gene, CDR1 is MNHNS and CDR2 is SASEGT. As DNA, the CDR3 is TGTGCCAGCAGTGGGGCAGGGGGCGAGCGGTACGAGCAGTACTTC. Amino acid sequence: CASSGAGGERYEQYF.

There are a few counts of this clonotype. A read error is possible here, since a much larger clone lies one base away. The CDR3 region is CASSEAWKGSEAFF. CDR3 DNA: TGTGCCAGCAGTGAAGCGTGGAAGGGGAGTGAAGCTTTCTTT. The chain links TRBV6-1 to TRBJ1-1, with D tentatively TRBD1 (5 bases). Germline V lookup: CDR1 MNHNS, CDR2 SASEGT. The CDR3 runs to 14 residues. V lost 0 bases to trimming and J lost 7 bases, with 12 bases between them.

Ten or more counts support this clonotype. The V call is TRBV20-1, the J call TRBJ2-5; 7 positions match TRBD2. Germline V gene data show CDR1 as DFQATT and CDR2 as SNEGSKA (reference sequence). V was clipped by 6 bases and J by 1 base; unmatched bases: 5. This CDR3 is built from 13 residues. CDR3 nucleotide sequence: TGCAGTGCCCATCCTAGCGGCCAAGAGACCCAGTACTTC. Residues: CSAHPSGQETQYF.

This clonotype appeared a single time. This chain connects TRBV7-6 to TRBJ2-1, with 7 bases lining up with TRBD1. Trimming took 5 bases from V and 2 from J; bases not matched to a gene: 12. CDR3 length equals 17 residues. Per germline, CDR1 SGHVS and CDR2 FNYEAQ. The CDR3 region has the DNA TGTGCCAGCAGCGCGCACTATGGGGACAGACCCTACAATGAGCAGTTCTTC. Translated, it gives CASSAHYGDRPYNEQFF.

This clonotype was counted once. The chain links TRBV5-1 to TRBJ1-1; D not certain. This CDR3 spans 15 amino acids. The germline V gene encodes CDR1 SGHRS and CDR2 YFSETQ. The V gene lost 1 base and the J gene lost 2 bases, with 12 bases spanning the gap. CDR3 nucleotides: TGCGCCAGCAGCTTGCTCGGCAGTCCAAACACTGAAGCTTTCTTT. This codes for CASSLLGSPNTEAFF.

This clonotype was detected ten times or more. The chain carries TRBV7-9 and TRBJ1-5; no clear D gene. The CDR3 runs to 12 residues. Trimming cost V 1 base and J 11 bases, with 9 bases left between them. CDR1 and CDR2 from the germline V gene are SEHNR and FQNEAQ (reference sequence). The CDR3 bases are TGTGCCAGCAGCTTAGGCCCCCGGGCCCAGCATTTT. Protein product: CASSLGPRAQHF.

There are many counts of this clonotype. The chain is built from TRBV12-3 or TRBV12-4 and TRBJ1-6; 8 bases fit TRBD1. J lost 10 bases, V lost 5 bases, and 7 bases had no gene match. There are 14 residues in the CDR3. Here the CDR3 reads CASSAGQGLSPLHF. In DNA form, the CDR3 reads TGTGCCAGCAGTGCCGGACAGGGTTTATCACCCCTCCACTTT.

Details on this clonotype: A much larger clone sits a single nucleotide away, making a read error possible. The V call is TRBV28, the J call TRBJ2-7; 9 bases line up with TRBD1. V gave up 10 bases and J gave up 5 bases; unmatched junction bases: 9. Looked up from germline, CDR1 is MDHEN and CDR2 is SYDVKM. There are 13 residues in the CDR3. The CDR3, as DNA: TGTGCCACCCAAGACAGGGGGTACCACGAGCAGTACTTC. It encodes CATQDRGYHEQYF.

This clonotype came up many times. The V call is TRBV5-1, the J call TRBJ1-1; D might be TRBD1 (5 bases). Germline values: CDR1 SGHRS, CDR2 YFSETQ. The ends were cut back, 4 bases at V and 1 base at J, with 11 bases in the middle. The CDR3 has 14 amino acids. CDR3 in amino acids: CASSRDFGNTEAFF. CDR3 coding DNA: TGCGCCAGCAGCCGGGACTTTGGGAACACTGAAGCTTTCTTT.

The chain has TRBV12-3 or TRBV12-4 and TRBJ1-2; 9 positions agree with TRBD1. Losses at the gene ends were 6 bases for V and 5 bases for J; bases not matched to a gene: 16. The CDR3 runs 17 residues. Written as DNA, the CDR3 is TGTGCCAGCAGGCGCGGGACAGGGACTCCGTCTAGGTATGGCTACACCTTC. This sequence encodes CASRRGTGTPSRYGYTF.

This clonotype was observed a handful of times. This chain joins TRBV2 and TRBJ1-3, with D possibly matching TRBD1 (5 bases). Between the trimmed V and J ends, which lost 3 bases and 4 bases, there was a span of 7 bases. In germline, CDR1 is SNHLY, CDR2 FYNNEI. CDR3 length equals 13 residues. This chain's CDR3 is CASSDRAGNTIYF. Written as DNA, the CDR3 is TGTGCCAGCAGTGACAGGGCGGGAAACACCATATATTTT.

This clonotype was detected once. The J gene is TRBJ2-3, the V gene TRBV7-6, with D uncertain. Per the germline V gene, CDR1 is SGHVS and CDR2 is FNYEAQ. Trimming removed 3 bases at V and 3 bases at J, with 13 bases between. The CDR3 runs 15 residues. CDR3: CASSFGVLETDTQYF. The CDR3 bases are TGTGCCAGCAGCTTTGGTGTTTTAGAGACAGATACGCAGTATTTT. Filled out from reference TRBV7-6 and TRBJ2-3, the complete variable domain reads GAGVSQSPRYKVTKRGQDVALRCDPISGHVSLYWYRQALGQGPEFLTYFNYEAQQDKSGLPNDRFSAERPEGSISTLTIQRTEQRDSAMYRCASSFGVLETDTQYFGPGTRLTVL.

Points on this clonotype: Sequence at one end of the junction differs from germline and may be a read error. For the CDR3, the DNA is TGCAGCGTGGAAGAGGTGGGGGCGGGTACATTTTATGAGCAGTTCTTC. Encoded protein: CSVEEVGAGTFYEQFF. V usage is TRBV29-1 and J usage is TRBJ2-1; D is perhaps TRBD1 (6 bases). The CDR3 contains 16 residues. Germline-derived CDR1 and CDR2 are SQVTM and ANQGSEA.

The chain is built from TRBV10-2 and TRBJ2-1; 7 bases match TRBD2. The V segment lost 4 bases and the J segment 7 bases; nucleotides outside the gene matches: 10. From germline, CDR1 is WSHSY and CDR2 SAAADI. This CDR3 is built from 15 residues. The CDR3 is CASSASRGLLNEQFF. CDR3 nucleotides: TGCGCCAGCAGTGCTTCGCGGGGACTATTAAATGAGCAGTTCTTC.

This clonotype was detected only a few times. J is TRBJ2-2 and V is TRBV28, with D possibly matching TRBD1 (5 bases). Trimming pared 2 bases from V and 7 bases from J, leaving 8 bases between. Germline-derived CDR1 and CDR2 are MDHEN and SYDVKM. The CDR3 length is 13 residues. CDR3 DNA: TGTGCCAGCAGTTTAGCAGGGTTCGGGGAGCTGTTTTTT. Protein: CASSLAGFGELFF.

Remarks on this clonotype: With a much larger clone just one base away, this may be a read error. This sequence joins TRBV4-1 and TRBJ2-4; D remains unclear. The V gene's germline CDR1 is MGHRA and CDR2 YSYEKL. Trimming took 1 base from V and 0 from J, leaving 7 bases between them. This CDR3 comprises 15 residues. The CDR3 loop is CASSQGYPAKNIQYF. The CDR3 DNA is TGCGCCAGCAGCCAAGGATACCCAGCCAAAAACATTCAGTACTTC.

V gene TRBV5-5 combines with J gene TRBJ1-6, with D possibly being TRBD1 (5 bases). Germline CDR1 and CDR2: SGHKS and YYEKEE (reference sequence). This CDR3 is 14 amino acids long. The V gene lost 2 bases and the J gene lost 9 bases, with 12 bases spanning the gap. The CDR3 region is CASSFGTSLSPLHF. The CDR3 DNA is TGTGCCAGCAGCTTTGGGACTTCTCTTTCACCCCTCCACTTT.

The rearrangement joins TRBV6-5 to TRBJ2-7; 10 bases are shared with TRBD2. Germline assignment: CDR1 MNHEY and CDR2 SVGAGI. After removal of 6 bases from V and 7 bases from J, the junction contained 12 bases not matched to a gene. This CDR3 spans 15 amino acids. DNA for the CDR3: TGTGCCAGCAGGACCGGGACTAGCGTAGCGGGAGAGCAGTACTTC. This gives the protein CASRTGTSVAGEQYF.

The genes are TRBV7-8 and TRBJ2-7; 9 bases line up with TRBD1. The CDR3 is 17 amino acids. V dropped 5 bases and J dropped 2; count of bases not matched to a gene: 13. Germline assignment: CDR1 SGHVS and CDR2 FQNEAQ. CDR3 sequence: CASSLRTGDLWAYEQYF. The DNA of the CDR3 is TGTGCCAGCAGCCTTCGGACAGGGGACCTTTGGGCCTACGAGCAGTACTTC.

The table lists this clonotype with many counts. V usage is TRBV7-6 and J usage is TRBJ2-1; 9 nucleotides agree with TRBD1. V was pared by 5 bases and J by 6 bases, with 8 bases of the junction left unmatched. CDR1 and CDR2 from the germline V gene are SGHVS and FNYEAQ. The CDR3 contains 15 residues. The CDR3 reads CASSRGQGVINEQFF. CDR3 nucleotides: TGTGCCAGCAGCAGGGGACAGGGAGTGATCAATGAGCAGTTCTTC.

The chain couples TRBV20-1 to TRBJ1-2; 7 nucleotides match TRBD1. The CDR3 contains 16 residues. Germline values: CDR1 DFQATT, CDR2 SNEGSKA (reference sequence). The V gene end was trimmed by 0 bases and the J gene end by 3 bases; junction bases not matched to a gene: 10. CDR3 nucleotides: TGCAGTGCTAGAGATCCCAGGGGGGAATATGACTATGGCTACACCTTC. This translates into CSARDPRGEYDYGYTF.

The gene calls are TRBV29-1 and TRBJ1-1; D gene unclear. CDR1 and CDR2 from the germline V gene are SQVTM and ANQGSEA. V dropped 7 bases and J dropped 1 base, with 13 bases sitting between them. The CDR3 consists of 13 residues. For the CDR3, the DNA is TGCAGCGCTATGGACGCCTCGAACACTGAAGCTTTCTTT. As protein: CSAMDASNTEAFF.

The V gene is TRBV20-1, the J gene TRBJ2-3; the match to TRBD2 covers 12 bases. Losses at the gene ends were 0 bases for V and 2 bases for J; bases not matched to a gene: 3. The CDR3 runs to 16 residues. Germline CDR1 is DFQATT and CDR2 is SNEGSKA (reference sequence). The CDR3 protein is CSAREASGRVTDTQYF. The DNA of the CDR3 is TGCAGTGCTAGAGAAGCTAGCGGGAGGGTCACAGATACGCAGTATTTT.

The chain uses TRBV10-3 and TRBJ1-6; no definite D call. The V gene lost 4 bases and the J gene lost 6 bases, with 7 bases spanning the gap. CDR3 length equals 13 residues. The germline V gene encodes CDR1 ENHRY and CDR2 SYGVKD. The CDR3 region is CAISVSTNSPLHF. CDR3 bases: TGTGCCATCAGTGTTTCAACTAATTCACCCCTCCACTTT.

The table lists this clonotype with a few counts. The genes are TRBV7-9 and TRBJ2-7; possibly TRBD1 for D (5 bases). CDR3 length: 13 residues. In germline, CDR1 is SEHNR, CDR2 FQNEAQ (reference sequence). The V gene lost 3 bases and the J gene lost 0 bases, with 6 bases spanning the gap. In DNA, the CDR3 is TGTGCCAGCAGCTTCGACAGCTCCTACGAGCAGTACTTC. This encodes CASSFDSSYEQYF.

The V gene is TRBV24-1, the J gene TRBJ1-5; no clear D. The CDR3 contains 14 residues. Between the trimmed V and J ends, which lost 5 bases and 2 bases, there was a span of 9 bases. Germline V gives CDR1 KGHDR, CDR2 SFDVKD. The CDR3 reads CATSASLGNQPQHF. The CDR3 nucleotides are TGTGCCACCAGTGCAAGTCTTGGCAATCAGCCCCAGCATTTT.

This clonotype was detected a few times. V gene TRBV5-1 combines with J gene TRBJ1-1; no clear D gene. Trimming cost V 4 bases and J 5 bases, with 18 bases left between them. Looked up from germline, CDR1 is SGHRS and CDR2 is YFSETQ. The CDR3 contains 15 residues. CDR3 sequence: CASSVDSPGKTEAFF. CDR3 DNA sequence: TGCGCCAGCAGCGTTGATAGTCCTGGGAAGACTGAAGCTTTCTTT.

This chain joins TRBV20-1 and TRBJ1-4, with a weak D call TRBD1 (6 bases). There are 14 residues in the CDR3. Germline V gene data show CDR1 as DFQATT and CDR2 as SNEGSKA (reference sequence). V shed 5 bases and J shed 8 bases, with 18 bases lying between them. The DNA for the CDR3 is TGCAGTGCTGAGGCCTCCCGCGGGGGCGAAAAACTGTTTTTT. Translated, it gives CSAEASRGGEKLFF.

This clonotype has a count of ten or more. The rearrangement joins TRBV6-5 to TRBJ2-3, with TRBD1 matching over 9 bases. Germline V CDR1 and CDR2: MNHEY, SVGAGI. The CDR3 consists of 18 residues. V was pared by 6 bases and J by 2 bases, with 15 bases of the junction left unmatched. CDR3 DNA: TGTGCCAGCAGCAAACTGGACAGGGGTACCCGGGTCACAGATACGCAGTATTTT. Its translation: CASSKLDRGTRVTDTQYF.